This TCR beta chain was obtained from a study of blood T cells in healthy people across ages. Trimming removed 5 bases at V and 5 bases at J, with 13 bases between. The CDR3 is 13 amino acids. Germline V CDR1 and CDR2: SGHRS, YFSETQ. Then a second PCR, running roughly 7 to 11 cycles, was carried out with a sample-barcoded 5' primer and a J-beta primer mix. From each sample, at least 2.5 million paired-end reads containing CDR3 were obtained. TCRdb processed the 5' RACE reads anew with MiXCR; each CDR3 protein has one entry. The data contain around 2 million distinct CDR3 sequences, approximately 40% of them singletons. Study-wide findings and caveats: Conclusively comparing naive with antigen-experienced cells was impossible with unsorted PBMCs. Naive T cell percentage by flow cytometry tracked strongly with beta diversity.

A word on this clonotype: The target antigen is unknown.

This chain connects TRBV5-1 to TRBJ2-5; D unclear. This clonotype was obtained from a human donor in good health. The sample was blood. The CDR3 DNA sequence: TGCGCCAGCAGGACGAATTTTCAGGAGACCCAGTACTTC. Protein sequence: CASRTNFQETQYF.